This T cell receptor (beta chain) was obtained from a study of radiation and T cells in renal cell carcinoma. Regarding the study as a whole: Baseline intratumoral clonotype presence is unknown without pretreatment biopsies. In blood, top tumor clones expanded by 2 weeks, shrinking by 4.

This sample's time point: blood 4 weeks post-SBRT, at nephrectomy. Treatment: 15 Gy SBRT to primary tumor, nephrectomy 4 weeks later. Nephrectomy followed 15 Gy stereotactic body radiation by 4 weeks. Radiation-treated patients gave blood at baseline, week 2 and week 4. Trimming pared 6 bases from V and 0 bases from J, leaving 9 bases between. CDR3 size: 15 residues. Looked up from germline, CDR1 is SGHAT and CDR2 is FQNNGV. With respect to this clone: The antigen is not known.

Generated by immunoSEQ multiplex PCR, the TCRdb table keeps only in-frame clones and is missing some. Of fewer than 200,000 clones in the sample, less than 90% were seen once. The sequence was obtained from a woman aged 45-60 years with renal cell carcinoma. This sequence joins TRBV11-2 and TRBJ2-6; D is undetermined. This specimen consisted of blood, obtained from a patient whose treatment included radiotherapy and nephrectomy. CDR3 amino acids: CASSHRDSGANVLTF. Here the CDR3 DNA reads TGTGCCAGCAGTCATAGAGACTCTGGGGCCAACGTCCTGACTTTC.